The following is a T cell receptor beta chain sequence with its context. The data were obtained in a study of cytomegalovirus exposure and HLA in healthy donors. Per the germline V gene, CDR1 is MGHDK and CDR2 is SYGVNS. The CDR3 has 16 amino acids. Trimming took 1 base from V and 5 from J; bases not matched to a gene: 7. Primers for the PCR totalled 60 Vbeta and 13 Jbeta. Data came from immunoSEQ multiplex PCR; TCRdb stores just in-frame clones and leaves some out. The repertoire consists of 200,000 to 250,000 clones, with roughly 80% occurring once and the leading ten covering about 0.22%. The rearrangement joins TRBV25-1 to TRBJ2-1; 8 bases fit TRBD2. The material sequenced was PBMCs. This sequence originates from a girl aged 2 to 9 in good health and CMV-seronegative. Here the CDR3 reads CASSESGLAGHNEQFF. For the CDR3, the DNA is TGTGCCAGCAGTGAATCAGGGTTAGCGGGGCACAATGAGCAGTTCTTC.